This entry describes one T cell receptor beta chain. No antigen is known for it. The input lacks base qualities; no much larger clone sits a single base away. Genomic DNA was used as template for profiling of TCR beta VDJ combinations and CDR3 sequences. An Illumina HiSeq 2000 was the platform used for TCR repertoire sequencing. Processing in the source paper ran as follows. Repertoires were assessed using TRBV/TRBJ rearrangement plots, CDR3 size and DJ length profiles, and Simpson's diversity index. The most abundant DNA sequence in the deep sequencing data was defined as the immunodominant clone. CDR3 amino acid sequences were screened for sharing across subjects and compared with published repertoires and the VDJdb database. The public sequencing data were trimmed at Q25 with fastp and processed into clonotypes with MiXCR by TCRdb, which kept only in-frame beta chains. A single entry per CDR3 protein holds the most common genes and DNA from its merged rows. The V and J calls reflect TCRdb's pipeline rather than the authors' work. Counted in this sample were 200,000 to 300,000 distinct CDR3 sequences; 82% of them appeared once. The ten largest clones add up to 40% to 50% of the sample.

Relative to germline, V is missing 6 bases and J is missing 3 bases, with 6 bases of the junction outside any gene match. Measured from the cysteine to the phenylalanine, the CDR3 is 16 residues long. The read is trimmed to its CDR3 DNA, 48 bases read in frame from base 1. From a lookup of the germline V gene, CDR1 and CDR2 are SGHTA and FQGTGA. This sample stems from a study of CD8+CD57+ T cells in acquired aplastic anemia (dated by TCRdb to between 2017 and 2018). For the wider study: On average, sorted CD4+ and CD8+ cells yielded about 3 ug of extracted DNA, with a range of about 0.18 to 27.4 ug. CD8+CD57+ expansion was defined as a frequency above the mean frequency observed in healthy subjects.

Patients chosen for sequencing had shown expansion of CD8+CD57+ cells by flow cytometry. Severe acquired aplastic anemia was diagnosed in all patients according to International Study of Aplastic Anemia and Agranulocytosis and Camitta criteria. Patients had received no therapy at the time of blood sampling. In this study, sorted CD4+ and CD8+ T cells from the blood of healthy subjects and of severe aplastic anemia patients had their TCR repertoires deep-sequenced. Patients were enrolled in the USA under clinicaltrials.gov protocols 00001620, 01623167, 00001397, 00071045, 00081523 and 00961064. Ficoll-Paque density gradient centrifugation was used to isolate peripheral blood mononuclear cells. Before DNA extraction, CD4+ and CD8+ T cells were sorted with FACS or magnetic beads. Results and caveats for the whole study, not just this receptor: Although 25 to 30 CD8+ CDR3 sequences were shared by patients and controls, these sequences appeared highly expressed in patients and within the immunodominant clones of patients. Patients and healthy controls showed no significant difference in CD8+ Simpson's diversity (P=0.060).

The sample consisted of sorted CD4+, CD8+, or CD8+CD57+ T cells (not recorded which) from PBMCs. The chain joins TRBV7-3 to TRBJ2-2, and 11 junctional nucleotides match TRBD1. The receptor's source is a human donor with aplastic anemia. The DNA sequence is given as TGTGCCAGCAGGTGGACAGGGGGCGCGTACACCGGGGAGCTGTTTTTT. It codes for CASRWTGGAYTGELFF.